This TCR beta chain was documented in a study of response to subunit inactivated influenza vaccine. Study results and limitations: Only a handful of new T cells, the authors suggested, are recruited with each seasonal influenza vaccination.

One entry per CDR3 protein, called by TCRdb with MiXCR from the RT-PCR reads. The sample has 500,000 to 600,000 distinct CDR3 sequences; under 15% are singletons. This CDR3 contains 16 residues. V shed 4 bases and J 0 bases; nucleotides not matched to a gene: 5. Germline lookup yields CDR1 SGHRS and CDR2 YFSETQ. To note about this clonotype: The antigen remains undetermined.

The specimen comprised PBMCs from blood, sampled about 40 days after vaccination. The V and J genes are TRBV5-1 and TRBJ2-3, with 10 bases matching TRBD2. The TCR originated in a man in his forties or fifties who received an inactivated influenza vaccine. Here the CDR3 DNA reads TGCGCCAGCAGCCAAGGACTAGCGGATAGCACAGATACGCAGTATTTT. This codes for CASSQGLADSTDTQYF.